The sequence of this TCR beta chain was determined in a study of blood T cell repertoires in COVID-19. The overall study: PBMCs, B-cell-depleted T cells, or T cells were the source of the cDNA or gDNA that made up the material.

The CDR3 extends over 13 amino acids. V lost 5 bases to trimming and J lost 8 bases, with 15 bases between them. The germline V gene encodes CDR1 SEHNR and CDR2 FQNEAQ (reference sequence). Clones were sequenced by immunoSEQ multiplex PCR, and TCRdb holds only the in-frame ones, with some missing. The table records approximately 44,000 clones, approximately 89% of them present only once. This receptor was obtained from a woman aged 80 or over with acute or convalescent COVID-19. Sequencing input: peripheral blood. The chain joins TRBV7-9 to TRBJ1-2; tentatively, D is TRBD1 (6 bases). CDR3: CASSLRTVWGYTF. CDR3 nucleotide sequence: TGTGCCAGCAGCCTACGGACAGTGTGGGGCTACACCTTC.